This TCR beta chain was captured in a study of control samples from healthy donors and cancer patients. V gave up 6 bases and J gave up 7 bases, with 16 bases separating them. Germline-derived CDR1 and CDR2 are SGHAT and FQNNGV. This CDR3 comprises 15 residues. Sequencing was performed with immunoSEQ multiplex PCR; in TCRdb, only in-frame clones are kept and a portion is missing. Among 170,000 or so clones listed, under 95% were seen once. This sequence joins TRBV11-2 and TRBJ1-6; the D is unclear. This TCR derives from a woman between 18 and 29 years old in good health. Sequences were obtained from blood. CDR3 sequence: CASRGQTRMNSPLHF. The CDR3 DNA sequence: TGTGCCAGCAGGGGTCAGACCAGGATGAATTCACCCCTCCACTTT.